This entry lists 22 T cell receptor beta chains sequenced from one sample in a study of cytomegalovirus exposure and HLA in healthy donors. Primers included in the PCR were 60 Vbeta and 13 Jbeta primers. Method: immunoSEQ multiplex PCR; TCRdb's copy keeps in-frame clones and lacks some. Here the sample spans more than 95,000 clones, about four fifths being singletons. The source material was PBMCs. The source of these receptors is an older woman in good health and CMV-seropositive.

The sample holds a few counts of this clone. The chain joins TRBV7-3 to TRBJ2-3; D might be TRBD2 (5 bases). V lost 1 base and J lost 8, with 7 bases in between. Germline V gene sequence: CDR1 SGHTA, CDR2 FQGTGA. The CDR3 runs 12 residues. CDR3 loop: CASSLSRGTQYF. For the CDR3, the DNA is TGTGCCAGCAGCTTAAGTCGGGGTACGCAGTATTTT. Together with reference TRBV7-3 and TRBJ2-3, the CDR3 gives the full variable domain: GAGVSQTPSNKVTEKGKYVELRCDPISGHTALYWYRQSLGQGPEFLIYFQGTGAADDSGLPNDRFFAVRPEGSVSTLKIQRTERGDSAVYLCASSLSRGTQYFGPGTRLTVL.

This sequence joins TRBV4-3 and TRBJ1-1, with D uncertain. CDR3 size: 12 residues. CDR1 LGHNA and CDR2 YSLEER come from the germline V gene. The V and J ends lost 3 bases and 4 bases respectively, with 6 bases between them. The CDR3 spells CASSQRSTEAFF. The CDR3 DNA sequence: TGCGCCAGCAGCCAGAGGAGCACTGAAGCTTTCTTT.

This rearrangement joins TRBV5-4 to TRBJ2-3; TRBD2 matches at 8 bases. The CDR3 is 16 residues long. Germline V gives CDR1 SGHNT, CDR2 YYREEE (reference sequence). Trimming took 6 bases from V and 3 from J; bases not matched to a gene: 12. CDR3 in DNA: TGTGCCAGCATCCCCGGAGCGGGAGAGCAAACAGATACGCAGTATTTT. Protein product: CASIPGAGEQTDTQYF. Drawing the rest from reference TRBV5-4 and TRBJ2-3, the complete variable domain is ETGVTQSPTHLIKTRGQQVTLRCSSQSGHNTVSWYQQALGQGPQFIFQYYREEENGRGNFPPRFSGLQFPNYSSELNVNALELDDSALYLCASIPGAGEQTDTQYFGPGTRLTVL.

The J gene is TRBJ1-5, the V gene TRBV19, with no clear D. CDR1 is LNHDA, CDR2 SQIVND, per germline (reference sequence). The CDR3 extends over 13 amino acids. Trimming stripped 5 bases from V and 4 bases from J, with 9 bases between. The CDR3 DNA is TGTGCCAGTAGTGGGCATCTAAATCAGCCCCAGCATTTT. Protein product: CASSGHLNQPQHF. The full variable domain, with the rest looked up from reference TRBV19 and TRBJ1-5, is DGGITQSPKYLFRKEGQNVTLSCEQNLNHDAMYWYRQDPGQGLRLIYYSQIVNDFQKGDIAEGYSVSREKKESFPLTVTSAQKNPTAFYLCASSGHLNQPQHFGDGTRLSIL.

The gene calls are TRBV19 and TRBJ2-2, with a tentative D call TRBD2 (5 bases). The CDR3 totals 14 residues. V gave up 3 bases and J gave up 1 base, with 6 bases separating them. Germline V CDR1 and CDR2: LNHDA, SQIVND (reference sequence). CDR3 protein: CASSIEGNTGELFF. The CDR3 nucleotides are TGTGCCAGTAGTATCGAGGGGAACACCGGGGAGCTGTTTTTT.

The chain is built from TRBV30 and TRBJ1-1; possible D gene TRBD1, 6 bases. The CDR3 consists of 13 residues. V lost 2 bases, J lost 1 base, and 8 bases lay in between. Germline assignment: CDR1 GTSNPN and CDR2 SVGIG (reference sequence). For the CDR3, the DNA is TGTGCCTGGAGTAAGACAGGGAACACTGAAGCTTTCTTT. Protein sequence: CAWSKTGNTEAFF.

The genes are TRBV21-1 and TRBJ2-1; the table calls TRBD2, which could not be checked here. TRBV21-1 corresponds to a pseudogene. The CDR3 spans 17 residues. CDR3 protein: CASSKGLAGVFYNEQFF. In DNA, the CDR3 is TGTGCCAGCAGCAAGGGACTAGCGGGAGTATTTTACAATGAGCAGTTCTTC.

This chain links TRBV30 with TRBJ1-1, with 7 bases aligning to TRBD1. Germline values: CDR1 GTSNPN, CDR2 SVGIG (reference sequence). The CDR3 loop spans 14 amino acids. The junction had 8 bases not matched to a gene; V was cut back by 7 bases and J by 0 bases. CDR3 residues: CALGQIFMNTEAFF. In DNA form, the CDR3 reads TGTGCCTTGGGACAGATTTTCATGAACACTGAAGCTTTCTTT.

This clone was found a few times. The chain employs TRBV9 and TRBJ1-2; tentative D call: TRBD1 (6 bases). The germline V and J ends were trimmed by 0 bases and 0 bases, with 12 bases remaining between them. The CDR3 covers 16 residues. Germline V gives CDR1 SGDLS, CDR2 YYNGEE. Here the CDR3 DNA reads TGTGCCAGCAGCGTAGGACCAGGGGCGGCTAACTATGGCTACACCTTC. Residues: CASSVGPGAANYGYTF.

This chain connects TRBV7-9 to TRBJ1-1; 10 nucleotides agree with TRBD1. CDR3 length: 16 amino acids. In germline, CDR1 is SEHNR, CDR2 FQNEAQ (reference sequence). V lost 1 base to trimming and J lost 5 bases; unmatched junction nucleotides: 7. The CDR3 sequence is CASSLGGDRGKTEAFF. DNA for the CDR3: TGTGCCAGCAGCTTAGGGGGGGACAGGGGAAAAACTGAAGCTTTCTTT.

The CDR3 here is CASSVGDSPLHF. In nucleotides, the CDR3 is TGTGCCAGCAGCGTAGGAGATTCACCCCTCCACTTT. The chain employs TRBV9 and TRBJ1-6; no reliable D call. Germline CDR1 is SGDLS and CDR2 is YYNGEE. The V end was cut by 0 bases, the J end by 8 bases, with 3 bases between. This CDR3 contains 12 residues.

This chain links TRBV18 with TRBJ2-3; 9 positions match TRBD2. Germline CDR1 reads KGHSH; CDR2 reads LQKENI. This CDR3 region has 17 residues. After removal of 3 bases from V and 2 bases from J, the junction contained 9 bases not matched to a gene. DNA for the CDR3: TGTGCCAGCTCACCCAGAGGAGCGGGGGGACTCACAGATACGCAGTATTTT. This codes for CASSPRGAGGLTDTQYF.

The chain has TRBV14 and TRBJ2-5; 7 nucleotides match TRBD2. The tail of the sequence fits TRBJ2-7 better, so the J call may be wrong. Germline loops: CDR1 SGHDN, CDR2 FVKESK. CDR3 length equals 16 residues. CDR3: CASSQDGLAVIYEQYF. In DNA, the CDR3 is TGTGCCAGCAGCCAAGATGGCCTAGCGGTGATCTACGAGCAGTACTTC.

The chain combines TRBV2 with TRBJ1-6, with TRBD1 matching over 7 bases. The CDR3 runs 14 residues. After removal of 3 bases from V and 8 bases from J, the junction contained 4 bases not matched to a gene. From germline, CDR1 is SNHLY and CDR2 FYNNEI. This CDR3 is CASSEDRSYSPLHF. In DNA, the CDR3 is TGTGCCAGCAGTGAGGACAGGAGTTATTCACCCCTCCACTTT.

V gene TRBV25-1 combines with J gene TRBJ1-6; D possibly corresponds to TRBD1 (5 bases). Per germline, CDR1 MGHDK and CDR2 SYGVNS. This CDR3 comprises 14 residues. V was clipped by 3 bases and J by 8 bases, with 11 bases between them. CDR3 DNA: TGTGCCAGCAGTGAGGGACGGGAGGATTCACCCCTCCACTTT. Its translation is CASSEGREDSPLHF.

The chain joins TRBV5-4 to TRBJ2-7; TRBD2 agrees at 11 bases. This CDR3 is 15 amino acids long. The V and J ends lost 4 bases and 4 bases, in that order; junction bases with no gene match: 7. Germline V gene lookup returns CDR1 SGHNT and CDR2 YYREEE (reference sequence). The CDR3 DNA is TGTGCCAGCAGCAAAAGACTAGCGGGGTCGTACGAGCAGTACTTC. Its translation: CASSKRLAGSYEQYF.

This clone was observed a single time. DNA for the CDR3: TGCGCCAGCAGCCAAGATCCCCCTCCTTACAATGAGCAGTTCTTC. As protein: CASSQDPPPYNEQFF. The chain links TRBV4-3 to TRBJ2-1; D is undetermined. The V and J ends lost 0 bases and 4 bases respectively, with 10 bases between them. The CDR3 runs to 15 residues. Germline V gene data show CDR1 as LGHNA and CDR2 as YSLEER.

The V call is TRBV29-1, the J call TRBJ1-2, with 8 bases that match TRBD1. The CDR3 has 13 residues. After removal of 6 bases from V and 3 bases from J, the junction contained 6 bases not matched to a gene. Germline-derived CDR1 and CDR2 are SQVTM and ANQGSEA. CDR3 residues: CSVETGVDYGYTF. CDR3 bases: TGCAGCGTAGAGACAGGGGTAGACTATGGCTACACCTTC. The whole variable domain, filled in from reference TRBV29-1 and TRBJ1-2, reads SAVISQKPSRDICQRGTSLTIQCQVDSQVTMMFWYRQQPGQSLTLIATANQGSEATYESGFVIDKFPISRPNLTFSTLTVSNMSPEDSSIYLCSVETGVDYGYTFGSGTRLTVV.

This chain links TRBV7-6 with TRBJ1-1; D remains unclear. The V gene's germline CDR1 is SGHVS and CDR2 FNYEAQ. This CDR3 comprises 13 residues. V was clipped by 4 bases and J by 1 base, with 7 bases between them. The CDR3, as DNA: TGTGCCAGCAGCTCACAGCAGAACACTGAAGCTTTCTTT. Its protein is CASSSQQNTEAFF.

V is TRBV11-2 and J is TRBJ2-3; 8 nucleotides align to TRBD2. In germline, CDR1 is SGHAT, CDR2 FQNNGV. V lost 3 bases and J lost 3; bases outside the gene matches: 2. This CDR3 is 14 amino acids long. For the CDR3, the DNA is TGTGCCAGCAGCTTGGGGACTAGTACAGATACGCAGTATTTT. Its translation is CASSLGTSTDTQYF.

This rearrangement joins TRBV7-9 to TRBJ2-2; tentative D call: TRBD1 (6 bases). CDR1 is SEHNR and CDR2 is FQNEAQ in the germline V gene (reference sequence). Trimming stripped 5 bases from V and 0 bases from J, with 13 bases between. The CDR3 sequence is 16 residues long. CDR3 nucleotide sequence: TGTGCCAGCAGCCCGACCGGACAGCCGAACACCGGGGAGCTGTTTTTT. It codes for CASSPTGQPNTGELFF.

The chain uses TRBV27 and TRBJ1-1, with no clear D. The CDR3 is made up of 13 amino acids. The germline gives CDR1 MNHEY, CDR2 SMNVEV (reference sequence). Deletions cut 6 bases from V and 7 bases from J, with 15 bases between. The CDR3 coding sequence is TGTGCCAGCAGCCGATCCCCCGAGAATGAAGCTTTCTTT. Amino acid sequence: CASSRSPENEAFF.